The sequence of this TCR beta chain was determined in a study of T cell responses to AZD1222 COVID-19 vaccine. General study findings and limits: At study baseline, merely a handful of AZD1222 recipients were seropositive. The study found vaccine-associated CD4 TCRs spanning spike, dominant at 160-218 and 743-854. Donor demographics were predominantly white British with a female majority; clonal diversity may be underestimated. Targeting of unmutated variant regions was reportedly seen in nearly half of spike-specific TCRs.

The CDR3 spans 15 residues. The germline V gene has CDR1 SGHTA and CDR2 FQGNSA. V was clipped by 4 bases and J by 5 bases; unmatched bases: 8. The protocol was immunoSEQ multiplex PCR, while the TCRdb copy is restricted to in-frame clones and leaves out a portion. The table records tens of thousands of clones, 90% to 95% of them present only once. In regard to this clone: Its antigen is unidentified.

Source: peripheral blood, taken on day 0 of MenACWY control vaccination. This clonotype was sampled from an adult in good health. The V and J genes are TRBV7-2 and TRBJ1-2, with 9 nucleotides matching TRBD1. Written as DNA, the CDR3 is TGTGCCAGCAGCTCCCCGGGACAGGGTTTTTATGGCTACACCTTC. Translated, it gives CASSSPGQGFYGYTF.